These 19 T cell receptor beta chains came from one sample sequenced in a study of blood T cell repertoires in COVID-19. The protocol was immunoSEQ multiplex PCR, while the TCRdb copy is restricted to in-frame clones and leaves out a portion. The sample contains roughly 36,000 clones, 84% of which appear only once. The source material was peripheral blood. All receptors derive from a human donor in a cohort sampled during active COVID-19.

Many counts were recorded for this clone. The rearrangement links TRBV4-2 to TRBJ1-1; D possibly corresponds to TRBD1 (5 bases). The V and J ends lost 0 bases and 3 bases respectively, with 5 bases between them. Germline V CDR1 and CDR2: LGHNA, YNFKEQ. This CDR3 is 13 amino acids long. CDR3 coding DNA: TGTGCCAGCAGCCAAGACAGGGACACTGAAGCTTTCTTT. It translates to CASSQDRDTEAFF.

This clone came up once. This chain links TRBV7-2 with TRBJ2-7; D perhaps matches TRBD1 (6 bases). The CDR3 length is 13 residues. The V and J ends lost 3 bases and 2 bases respectively, with 8 bases between them. Germline V gene sequence: CDR1 SGHTA, CDR2 FQGNSA. The DNA of the CDR3 is TGTGCCAGCAGCTTCAAGGGGGCCTACGAGCAGTACTTC. It specifies CASSFKGAYEQYF.

This clone showed up just once. V and J are TRBV28 and TRBJ2-7; possible D gene TRBD2, 6 bases. The CDR3 length is 14 residues. CDR1 is MDHEN and CDR2 is SYDVKM in the germline V gene. Trimming removed 3 bases at V and 3 bases at J, with 12 bases between. CDR3 sequence reads: CASSFVGEVYEQYF. In nucleotides, the CDR3 is TGTGCCAGCAGTTTTGTGGGGGAGGTCTACGAGCAGTACTTC.

The chain joins TRBV18 to TRBJ1-2, with 11 bases matching TRBD1. The CDR3 covers 17 residues. The V segment lost 4 bases and the J segment 5 bases; nucleotides outside the gene matches: 12. Germline lookup yields CDR1 KGHSH and CDR2 LQKENI. CDR3 DNA sequence: TGTGCCAGCTCACAGTGGACAGGGGGCTCCTTCGAGTATGGCTACACCTTC. Translating it yields CASSQWTGGSFEYGYTF.

The chain has TRBV6-6 and TRBJ1-2; 8 bases align to TRBD1. Germline CDR1 MNHNY, CDR2 SVGAGI (reference sequence). Trimming cost V 4 bases and J 2 bases; bases outside gene matches: 3. The CDR3 runs to 14 residues. In DNA, the CDR3 is TGTGCCAGCAGTTCCCGGACAGGGAACTATGGCTACACCTTC. Translation: CASSSRTGNYGYTF.

The chain is built from TRBV6-5 and TRBJ1-1, with a possible D match to TRBD1 (6 bases). The germline CDR1 and CDR2 sequences are MNHEY and SVGAGI. This CDR3 is 15 amino acids long. V lost 6 bases to trimming and J lost 0 bases, with 14 bases between them. The CDR3 reads CASSRKYRVNTEAFF. CDR3 coding DNA: TGTGCCAGCAGCCGAAAGTACAGGGTGAACACTGAAGCTTTCTTT.

This rearrangement joins TRBV3-1 (or the pseudogene TRBV3-2) to TRBJ2-2; TRBD2 is a possible D gene (6 bases). CDR3 size: 12 residues. V was trimmed by 1 base and J by 15 bases, leaving 12 bases between them. Germline V gives CDR1 LGHDT, CDR2 YNNKEL (reference sequence). The chain's CDR3 is CASSQGPGGMFF. The DNA for the CDR3 is TGTGCCAGCAGCCAAGGCCCTGGGGGGATGTTTTTT.

V and J are TRBV7-2 and TRBJ2-1, with 10 bases lining up with TRBD1. The length of the CDR3 is 17 residues. Germline assignment: CDR1 SGHTA and CDR2 FQGNSA. Trimming removed 0 bases from V and 11 bases from J; junction bases left unmatched: 13. DNA for the CDR3: TGTGCCAGCAGCTTAGCCCCCTTGCGGACAGGGGGACATAAGCAGTTCTTC. Residues: CASSLAPLRTGGHKQFF.

Points on this clone: One junction end disagrees with the germline gene, perhaps due to a read error. J is TRBJ2-5 and V is TRBV7-9, with a weak D call TRBD2 (6 bases). Germline values: CDR1 SEHNR, CDR2 FQNEAQ (reference sequence). The CDR3 runs 14 residues. CDR3 bases: TGTACCAGCAGCTTAGTAAAGGGCGGGAAGACCCAGTACTTC. It codes for CTSSLVKGGKTQYF.

J is TRBJ2-5 and V is TRBV4-3; perhaps TRBD2 as D (7 bases). CDR1 is LGHNA, CDR2 YSLEER, per germline. Trimming pared 0 bases from V and 7 bases from J, leaving 21 bases between. The CDR3 runs 17 residues. The CDR3 spells CASSQEPWGGGVVTQYF. DNA for the CDR3: TGCGCCAGCAGCCAAGAACCGTGGGGGGGCGGGGTCGTGACCCAGTACTTC.

This clone qualifies as medium-sized. V is TRBV6-1 and J is TRBJ2-7; unclear D gene. V lost 1 base to trimming and J lost 0 bases, with 10 bases between them. Germline values: CDR1 MNHNS, CDR2 SASEGT. The CDR3 length is 15 residues. The CDR3 DNA reads as TGTGCCAGCAGTGAAGAAAGATACAGCTCCTACGAGCAGTACTTC. Encoded protein: CASSEERYSSYEQYF.

This chain uses TRBV3-1 (or the pseudogene TRBV3-2) with TRBJ2-1; a weak D match, TRBD2 (5 bases). Per germline, CDR1 LGHDT and CDR2 YNNKEL (reference sequence). The CDR3 has 15 amino acids. The ends were cut back, 4 bases at V and 0 bases at J, with 10 bases in the middle. The CDR3 sequence is CASSLGASSYNEQFF. The CDR3, as DNA: TGTGCCAGCAGCCTGGGAGCGAGCTCCTACAATGAGCAGTTCTTC.

The CDR3 reads CATSRQANEKLFF. CDR3 in DNA: TGTGCCACCTCCAGACAAGCTAATGAAAAACTGTTTTTT. The rearrangement joins TRBV2 to TRBJ1-4; D gene ambiguous. Looked up from germline, CDR1 is SNHLY and CDR2 is FYNNEI. Trimming shortened V by 10 bases and J by 3 bases, and 12 bases separated the two germline ends. The CDR3 totals 13 residues. Drawing the rest from reference TRBV2 and TRBJ1-4, the complete variable domain is EPEVTQTPSHQVTQMGQEVILRCVPISNHLYFYWYRQILGQKVEFLVSFYNNEISEKSEIFDDQFSVERPDGSNFTLKIRSTKLEDSAMYFCATSRQANEKLFFGSGTQLSVL.

This chain joins TRBV7-9 and TRBJ1-4; TRBD1 matches at 8 bases. Unmatched junction bases numbered 9, after V lost 4 bases and J lost 8 bases. Germline CDR1 and CDR2: SEHNR and FQNEAQ (reference sequence). The CDR3 covers 15 residues. The DNA for the CDR3 is TGTGCCAGCAGCTCGACAGGGGCGCCAGGGGAAAAACTGTTTTTT. This translates into CASSSTGAPGEKLFF.

A few counts support this clone. The chain has TRBV4-1 and TRBJ1-1; D gene unclear. The length of the CDR3 is 16 residues. Germline V gene data show CDR1 as MGHRA and CDR2 as YSYEKL. V was shortened by 8 bases and J by 0 bases, with 19 bases between the two germline ends. In DNA, the CDR3 is TGCGCCAGCTGGTGGTCGGTTAAGACATTGAACACTGAAGCTTTCTTT. Translation gives CASWWSVKTLNTEAFF.

V is TRBV5-5 and J is TRBJ2-7, with 8 bases aligning to TRBD2. Germline CDR1 reads SGHKS; CDR2 reads YYEKEE (reference sequence). The CDR3 contains 14 residues. V shed 1 base, J shed 3 bases, and the junction held 3 bases outside the gene matches. CDR3 sequence: CASSLTSGDYEQYF. For the CDR3, the DNA is TGTGCCAGCAGCTTGACTAGCGGAGACTACGAGCAGTACTTC.

The chain uses TRBV4-2 and TRBJ1-4, with TRBD1 matching over 10 bases. CDR1 LGHNA and CDR2 YNFKEQ come from the germline V gene. V gave up 0 bases and J gave up 8 bases; unmatched junction bases: 12. The length of the CDR3 is 18 residues. The CDR3 DNA follows: TGTGCCAGCAGCCAAGATGGGGGACAGGGGAATGTAAGGGAAAAACTGTTTTTT. It translates to CASSQDGGQGNVREKLFF.

The chain employs TRBV6-4 and TRBJ2-2, with TRBD1 as a possible D gene (5 bases). Germline values: CDR1 MRHNA, CDR2 SNTAGT. V gave up 2 bases and J gave up 7 bases, with 8 bases separating them. The CDR3 sequence is 13 residues long. The CDR3 spells CASSDRGDGELFF. In DNA, the CDR3 is TGTGCCAGCAGTGACAGGGGTGACGGGGAGCTGTTTTTT.

The chain carries TRBV19 and TRBJ2-4, with 7 positions matching TRBD1. Losses at the gene ends were 5 bases for V and 0 bases for J; bases not matched to a gene: 7. The CDR3 covers 16 residues. The germline gives CDR1 LNHDA, CDR2 SQIVND (reference sequence). The CDR3, as DNA: TGTGCCAGTAGTGACCAGGGACAGTTAGCCAAAAACATTCAGTACTTC. Translated, it gives CASSDQGQLAKNIQYF. The whole variable domain, filled in from reference TRBV19 and TRBJ2-4, reads DGGITQSPKYLFRKEGQNVTLSCEQNLNHDAMYWYRQDPGQGLRLIYYSQIVNDFQKGDIAEGYSVSREKKESFPLTVTSAQKNPTAFYLCASSDQGQLAKNIQYFGAGTRLSVL.